This T cell receptor (beta chain) is drawn from a study of post-analysis software for immune sequencing data (dated by TCRdb to 2013 to 2016). For the wider study: Relapsing-remitting, secondary progressive and progressive-relapsing multiple sclerosis were recorded as disease courses, and subtype annotation was lacking for some patients. Patient repertoires were compared against 10 to 12 previously published healthy control repertoires from donors aged about 6 to 25 years. A subset of samples was prepared in parallel using single-end sample barcoding, then pooled and co-amplified after Illumina adapter ligation. The study at large found these results: Multiple sclerosis patients had significantly lower normalized Chao1 diversity than controls, a result that suggests substantial peripheral T-cell clonal expansion. Direct clustering with F measure revealed strong co-clustering of samples prepared in the same batch, which led to a batch-effect correction. The control group was slightly older than the multiple sclerosis patient group.

To demonstrate the VDJtools post-analysis software, the study profiled TCR beta repertoires from the peripheral blood of about a dozen young patients with multiple sclerosis. The multiple sclerosis patients were children and adolescents between about 6 and 16 years of age. Turning to this clonotype: Its antigen target is currently unknown. No per-base quality is available; no much larger clone lies one base away.

Libraries were built with PCR. The sequencing machine was an Illumina HiSeq 2500. To reduce PCR and sequencing biases, unique molecular identifiers were built into the TCR beta cDNA libraries. Per 1 to 10 million input T cells, roughly 0.5 million cDNA molecules were obtained, such that each molecule approximated one T cell. The patient libraries were prepared and sequenced with the same protocol used for the earlier healthy control dataset. Within a given batch, samples were prepared together, multiplexed and sequenced on the same HiSeq lane. As for the original processing: MIGEC handled the raw barcoded reads, throwing out single-read molecular identifier groups before consensus assembly and CDR3 extraction. Clonotype tables were post-analysed with VDJtools, normalizing diversity by down-sampling all datasets to the smallest sample size. Repertoire overlap clustering matched CDR3 amino acid but not nucleotide sequences to correct batch-related cross-sample contamination. TCRdb reanalyzed the raw reads on its own, using fastp at Q25 for trimming and MiXCR for clone calling, and kept in-frame beta chains. Duplicate CDR3 protein sequences are folded into a single record with the most common DNA and genes. TCRdb, rather than the study authors, made the V and J calls. The sample contains over 700,000 distinct CDR3 sequences, approximately 30% of them found a single time. The top ten hold approximately 0.55% of the sample.

This TCR derives from a girl aged 10 to 17 with multiple sclerosis. The source material was blood.

CDR3 loop: CASSGPGRPQHF. The nucleotide sequence is TGTGCCAGCAGTGGCCCTGGGCGGCCCCAGCATTTT. The chain is made from TRBV28 and TRBJ1-5, with an unclear D gene assignment. The germline V gene gives CDR1 as MDHEN and CDR2 as SYDVKM. Relative to germline, V is 5 bases shorter and J is 9 bases shorter, with 11 bases between their ends. Taken from cysteine to phenylalanine, the CDR3 has 12 residues. Only CDR3 DNA is held: 36 bases, read in frame from base 1.